The 21 T cell receptor beta chains below all came from one sample that was sequenced in a study of T-cell memory formation after mild COVID-19. MiXCR, applied by TCRdb to the 5' RACE reads, yields one record per CDR3 protein. This sample carries tens of thousands of distinct CDR3 sequences, 10% to 15% of them seen once, and the ten largest clones take roughly two fifths. The sequencing sample was made of PBMCs or a T cell subset sorted from them (not recorded which). The receptors were sampled from a young man who had mild COVID-19 (a few samples of this study predate the infection). Cell type and time point are not known.

This chain connects TRBV28 to TRBJ1-6; D gene unclear. CDR1 MDHEN and CDR2 SYDVKM come from the germline V gene. The CDR3 extends over 12 amino acids. V was shortened by 3 bases and J by 10 bases, with 7 bases between the two germline ends. The CDR3 region has the DNA TGTGCCAGCAGTTTCGACGGGTCACCCCTCCACTTT. It translates to CASSFDGSPLHF.

The J gene is TRBJ2-7, the V gene TRBV12-3 or TRBV12-4, with no clear D. Trimming pared 0 bases from V and 2 bases from J, leaving 2 bases between. This CDR3 comprises 12 residues. In DNA form, the CDR3 reads TGTGCCAGCAGTTTAGCCCCCTACGAGCAGTACTTC. Encoded protein: CASSLAPYEQYF.

This clonotype was picked up a small number of times. The chain couples TRBV7-9 to TRBJ2-5, with 8 positions matching TRBD2. The CDR3 consists of 16 residues. V was clipped by 8 bases and J by 4 bases; unmatched bases: 15. Germline V gene sequence: CDR1 SEHNR, CDR2 FQNEAQ (reference sequence). CDR3 loop: CASGYILSGGRETQYF. The CDR3 bases are TGTGCCAGCGGCTATATCCTCTCGGGAGGGAGAGAGACCCAGTACTTC. The full variable domain, completed using reference TRBV7-9 and TRBJ2-5, is DTGVSQNPRHKITKRGQNVTFRCDPISEHNRLYWYRQTLGQGPEFLTYFQNEAQLEKSRLLSDRFSAERPKGSFSTLEIQRTEQGDSAMYLCASGYILSGGRETQYFGPGTRLLVL.

This clonotype came up many times. V usage is TRBV7-3 and J usage is TRBJ2-3; D remains unclear. This CDR3 region has 15 residues. Trimming shortened V by 0 bases and J by 2 bases, and 9 bases separated the two germline ends. CDR1 SGHTA and CDR2 FQGTGA come from the germline V gene. The CDR3 loop reads CASSLTPSITDTQYF. For the CDR3, the DNA is TGTGCCAGCAGCTTAACTCCTAGTATCACAGATACGCAGTATTTT.

The CDR3 nucleotides read TGTGCCATTTGGACAGGAGAAACTAATTCACCCCTCCACTTT. It translates to CAIWTGETNSPLHF. J is TRBJ1-6 and V is TRBV10-3; 7 bases agree with TRBD1. The CDR3 covers 14 residues. Germline V gene data show CDR1 as ENHRY and CDR2 as SYGVKD. J lost 6 bases, V lost 9 bases, and 8 bases had no gene match.

This clonotype appeared a few times. The CDR3 DNA is TGTGCCACTATGGACATACAGGACGCCGGGGAGCTGTTTTTT. Encoded protein: CATMDIQDAGELFF. The chain uses TRBV10-3 and TRBJ2-2; D possibly corresponds to TRBD1 (5 bases). Trimming left V 10 bases short and J 6 bases short, with 18 bases between. In germline, CDR1 is ENHRY, CDR2 SYGVKD. This CDR3 has 14 amino acids.

This chain connects TRBV9 to TRBJ1-6, with unresolved D. CDR3 size: 13 residues. Germline-derived CDR1 and CDR2 are SGDLS and YYNGEE. V was clipped by 0 bases and J by 11 bases, with 9 bases between them. CDR3 loop: CASSVGNGAPLHF. CDR3 DNA sequence: TGTGCCAGCAGCGTAGGCAACGGGGCACCCCTCCACTTT.

The chain carries TRBV4-1 and TRBJ2-5, with D perhaps given as TRBD1 or TRBD2 (5 bases each). V was cut by 0 bases and J by 2 bases, with 10 bases left in between. This CDR3 is built from 15 residues. Germline V gene sequence: CDR1 MGHRA, CDR2 YSYEKL. CDR3 nucleotide sequence: TGCGCCAGCAGCCAAGAAGGCAGGGAGCAAGAGACCCAGTACTTC. It is translated as CASSQEGREQETQYF.

The table lists this clonotype with a few counts. The chain joins TRBV4-3 to TRBJ2-4; possible D gene TRBD1, 5 bases. V lost 0 bases, J lost 10 bases, and 10 bases lay in between. The germline V gene has CDR1 LGHNA and CDR2 YSLEER. The CDR3 runs to 13 residues. CDR3 in amino acids: CASSQDEGVIQYF. The CDR3 bases are TGCGCCAGCAGCCAAGATGAAGGGGTTATTCAGTACTTC.

J is TRBJ2-3 and V is TRBV2; no reliable D call. Germline V gene sequence: CDR1 SNHLY, CDR2 FYNNEI. V was cut by 2 bases and J by 4 bases, with 1 base left in between. The CDR3 consists of 11 residues. The CDR3 loop reads CASSEPDTQYF. CDR3 in DNA: TGTGCCAGCAGTGAACCAGATACGCAGTATTTT.

Many counts were recorded for this clonotype. The chain couples TRBV11-2 to TRBJ2-5; 11 bases align to TRBD2. Trimming removed 6 bases from V and 4 bases from J; junction bases left unmatched: 7. The CDR3 consists of 15 residues. The germline gives CDR1 SGHAT, CDR2 FQNNGV. CDR3 sequence (DNA): TGTGCCAGCAGACATAGCGGGGGGGCTGCAGAGACCCAGTACTTC. This codes for CASRHSGGAAETQYF.

The V gene is TRBV5-1, the J gene TRBJ2-7, with D unresolved. The tail of the sequence fits TRBJ2-5 better, so the J call may be wrong. The germline V gene has CDR1 SGHRS and CDR2 YFSETQ. The CDR3 loop spans 14 amino acids. The CDR3 region is CASSFMAVQETQYF. Written as DNA, the CDR3 is TGCGCCAGCAGCTTCATGGCGGTCCAAGAGACCCAGTACTTC.

This clonotype occurred a few times. V is TRBV12-3 or TRBV12-4 and J is TRBJ1-1; D is ambiguous. This CDR3 comprises 12 residues. Trimming took off 6 bases at V and 8 bases at J, with 13 bases between the two ends. CDR3 sequence: CASSQNLPEAFF. The CDR3 DNA reads TGTGCCAGCAGCCAGAACCTTCCCGAAGCTTTCTTT.

This clonotype has only a few counts. V usage is TRBV27 and J usage is TRBJ2-3; D is undetermined. Germline CDR1 is MNHEY and CDR2 is SMNVEV (reference sequence). The CDR3 is 13 residues long. Trimming shortened V by 3 bases and J by 5 bases, and 9 bases separated the two germline ends. CDR3 amino acids: CASSLSAEDTQYF. As DNA, the CDR3 is TGTGCCAGCAGTTTGTCGGCTGAAGATACGCAGTATTTT.

This clonotype was detected only a few times. The chain joins TRBV12-3 or TRBV12-4 to TRBJ2-1; no clear D gene. This CDR3 has 14 amino acids. Trimming took 2 bases from V and 8 from J, leaving 13 bases between them. The CDR3 reads CASSLNGWIDEQFF. CDR3 DNA: TGTGCCAGCAGTTTAAACGGCTGGATCGATGAGCAGTTCTTC.

CDR3 DNA: TGTGCCAGTAAAGTGGCGCAGAGTAGCAATCAGCCCCAGCATTTT. This encodes CASKVAQSSNQPQHF. J is TRBJ1-5 and V is TRBV19; D is uncertain. This CDR3 is 15 amino acids long. The V gene lost 7 bases and the J gene lost 0 bases, with 13 bases spanning the gap. Germline loops: CDR1 LNHDA, CDR2 SQIVND (reference sequence).

This clonotype has only a few counts. The chain combines TRBV6-5 with TRBJ2-5, with D perhaps matching TRBD2 (5 bases). Germline CDR1 MNHEY, CDR2 SVGAGI. The CDR3 loop spans 16 amino acids. Trimming shortened V by 5 bases and J by 5 bases, and 21 bases separated the two germline ends. The CDR3 nucleotides read TGTGCCAGCAGTACCGTTATCGACACTTCGGGGGAGACCCAGTACTTC. Encoded protein: CASSTVIDTSGETQYF.

This clonotype was detected a few times. This chain uses TRBV29-1 with TRBJ1-2; D unresolved. Germline V gives CDR1 SQVTM, CDR2 ANQGSEA. The CDR3 spans 12 residues. Trimming cost V 0 bases and J 12 bases, with 14 bases left between them. The CDR3 region has the DNA TGCAGCGTTGAAGATCGGGTCGGGTCGAACACCTTC. Translating it yields CSVEDRVGSNTF.

Notes on this clonotype: This may be a read error, as it is one base from a much larger clone. V is TRBV6-2 or TRBV6-3 and J is TRBJ2-3; D might be TRBD2 (5 bases). Germline values: CDR1 MNHEY, CDR2 SVGEGT. This CDR3 spans 15 amino acids. V dropped 2 bases and J dropped 4 bases, with 13 bases sitting between them. Here the CDR3 DNA reads TGTGCCAGCAGTTACGGAGGCCAGGAGGCAGATACGCAGTATTTT. Residues: CASSYGGQEADTQYF.

The chain carries TRBV9 and TRBJ2-5; 11 nucleotides align to TRBD2. With 2 bases clipped from V and 0 bases from J, the junction kept 3 bases outside the gene matches. CDR1 and CDR2 (germline): SGDLS, YYNGEE. The CDR3 has 16 residues. CDR3 sequence: CASSVGTSGYQETQYF. The CDR3 coding sequence is TGTGCCAGCAGCGTCGGGACTAGCGGTTACCAAGAGACCCAGTACTTC.

The chain combines TRBV5-8 with TRBJ2-3, with 7 bases matching TRBD1. The J segment lost 5 bases and the V segment lost 0 bases, leaving 6 bases of the junction unmatched. Germline CDR1 is SGHTS and CDR2 is YDEGEE. This CDR3 has 15 residues. CDR3 nucleotide sequence: TGTGCCAGCAGCTTGGGGGTCCAGGGGGTAGATACGCAGTATTTT. It encodes CASSLGVQGVDTQYF.